The 22 T cell receptor beta chains below come from one sample, sequenced in a study of cytomegalovirus exposure and HLA in healthy donors. The PCR was carried out with 60 Vbeta primers and 13 Jbeta primers. Sequencing was performed with immunoSEQ multiplex PCR; in TCRdb, only in-frame clones are kept and a portion is missing. Here the sample spans tens of thousands of clones, 65% to 90% being singletons. The sequenced sample consisted of PBMCs. Every receptor here comes from a woman between 18 and 29 years old in good health and CMV-seronegative.

The genes are TRBV25-1 and TRBJ2-5; 8 bases are shared with TRBD1. Germline CDR1 and CDR2: MGHDK and SYGVNS. The CDR3 runs 14 residues. V was clipped by 5 bases and J by 4 bases; unmatched bases: 6. CDR3: CASSSGQGRETQYF. CDR3 nucleotide sequence: TGTGCCAGCAGTAGCGGACAGGGAAGAGAGACCCAGTACTTC.

This chain connects TRBV2 to TRBJ2-2, with TRBD2 identical over 11 bases. Germline V gives CDR1 SNHLY, CDR2 FYNNEI. This CDR3 has 19 residues. V lost 2 bases and J lost 3; bases outside the gene matches: 11. CDR3 DNA sequence: TGTGCCAGCAGTGAACCGGGACTAGCGGACATTATATACACCGGGGAGCTGTTTTTT. This translates into CASSEPGLADIIYTGELFF.

This chain joins TRBV28 and TRBJ1-5; no clear D gene. Germline CDR1 is MDHEN and CDR2 is SYDVKM. With 8 bases removed from V and 7 bases from J, the gap between germline ends came to 9 bases. This CDR3 spans 11 amino acids. DNA of the CDR3: TGTGCCAGCTGTGAGGGCCAGCCCCAGCATTTT. It specifies CASCEGQPQHF. Together with reference TRBV28 and TRBJ1-5, the CDR3 gives the full variable domain: DVKVTQSSRYLVKRTGEKVFLECVQDMDHENMFWYRQDPGLGLRLIYFSYDVKMKEKGDIPEGYSVSREKKERFSLILESASTNQTSMYLCASCEGQPQHFGDGTRLSIL.

This clone has a handful of counts. J is TRBJ2-2 and V is TRBV7-6; D perhaps matches TRBD1 (6 bases). The CDR3 runs to 17 residues. CDR1 SGHVS and CDR2 FNYEAQ come from the germline V gene. Trimming pared 2 bases from V and 0 bases from J, leaving 13 bases between. CDR3 DNA sequence: TGTGCCAGCAGCTTACTCCGGGACACTACGAACACCGGGGAGCTGTTTTTT. Translated: CASSLLRDTTNTGELFF.

The chain combines TRBV7-9 with TRBJ1-1, with D possibly matching TRBD1 (5 bases). The germline V gene encodes CDR1 SEHNR and CDR2 FQNEAQ (reference sequence). Trimming cost V 0 bases and J 1 base, with 9 bases left between them. The length of the CDR3 is 15 residues. This CDR3 is CASSLAWGRNTEAFF. CDR3 DNA: TGTGCCAGCAGCTTAGCTTGGGGCAGGAACACTGAAGCTTTCTTT.

The chain uses TRBV7-2 and TRBJ1-2; D might be TRBD1 (5 bases). Germline loops: CDR1 SGHTA, CDR2 FQGNSA. The CDR3 is 14 amino acids. V was clipped by 5 bases and J by 0 bases, with 10 bases between them. The CDR3 sequence: CASSRAGANYGYTF. For the CDR3, the DNA is TGTGCCAGCAGCCGGGCGGGGGCTAACTATGGCTACACCTTC.

A single count supports this clone. The chain couples TRBV5-4 to TRBJ2-3; TRBD2 matches at 14 bases. Per germline, CDR1 SGHNT and CDR2 YYREEE (reference sequence). The CDR3 has 16 amino acids. V lost 3 bases and J lost 1; bases outside the gene matches: 1. The CDR3: CASSWGLAGGTDTQYF. The CDR3, as DNA: TGTGCCAGCAGCTGGGGACTAGCGGGGGGCACAGATACGCAGTATTTT.

As regards this clone: The junction shows a germline mismatch at one end, possibly a read error. The chain employs TRBV5-6 and TRBJ1-2; 8 bases are a match to TRBD1. Germline CDR1 SGHDT, CDR2 YYEEEE. CDR3 length equals 14 residues. The CDR3 region has the DNA TGTGCCAGCAGCCCTCAGACAGGGGATCTGGGCTACCCCTTC. The encoded protein is CASSPQTGDLGYPF.

This chain uses TRBV27 with TRBJ2-2; a weak D match, TRBD1 (6 bases). This CDR3 has 15 residues. V was trimmed by 8 bases and J by 6 bases, leaving 19 bases between them. Per germline, CDR1 MNHEY and CDR2 SMNVEV (reference sequence). The CDR3: CASRFGTPGSGELFF. The CDR3 DNA reads as TGTGCCAGCCGATTCGGGACACCCGGATCCGGGGAGCTGTTTTTT.

The rearrangement links TRBV28 to TRBJ2-7, with 10 bases lining up with TRBD2. The CDR3 totals 14 residues. Germline CDR1 and CDR2: MDHEN and SYDVKM. V lost 6 bases and J lost 3; bases outside the gene matches: 5. The CDR3 here is CASSRTSGVYEQYF. CDR3 DNA: TGTGCCAGCAGCCGGACTAGCGGAGTCTACGAGCAGTACTTC.

The chain combines TRBV7-2 with TRBJ1-5; maybe TRBD1 (5 bases). The CDR3 is 13 residues long. The germline V and J ends were trimmed by 3 bases and 5 bases, with 8 bases remaining between them. CDR1 SGHTA and CDR2 FQGNSA come from the germline V gene. CDR3 nucleotide sequence: TGTGCCAGCAGCTTGGCAGGGTATCAGCCCCAGCATTTT. It specifies CASSLAGYQPQHF. The whole variable domain, remainder taken from reference TRBV7-2 and TRBJ1-5, is GAGVSQSPSNKVTEKGKDVELRCDPISGHTALYWYRQSLGQGLEFLIYFQGNSAPDKSGLPSDRFSAERTGGSVSTLTIQRTQQEDSAVYLCASSLAGYQPQHFGDGTRLSIL.

This chain uses TRBV5-4 with TRBJ2-1, with 10 bases aligning to TRBD2. Germline CDR1 reads SGHNT; CDR2 reads YYREEE (reference sequence). Trimming took 7 bases from V and 5 from J; bases not matched to a gene: 3. The CDR3 is 13 amino acids. The CDR3 region has the DNA TGTGCCAGCCGACTAGCGGGCGACAATGAGCAGTTCTTC. Its translation: CASRLAGDNEQFF. The entire variable domain, with the rest obtained from reference TRBV5-4 and TRBJ2-1, is as follows: ETGVTQSPTHLIKTRGQQVTLRCSSQSGHNTVSWYQQALGQGPQFIFQYYREEENGRGNFPPRFSGLQFPNYSSELNVNALELDDSALYLCASRLAGDNEQFFGPGTRLTVL.

With regard to this clone: A junction end diverges from the germline sequence, so it may reflect a read error. The chain combines TRBV19 with TRBJ1-2; no definite D call. The CDR3 has 11 amino acids. Germline CDR1 LNHDA, CDR2 SQIVND (reference sequence). In DNA form, the CDR3 reads TGTGCCAGTAGTATTGGGAGCCGCTACCCCTTC. Its protein is CASSIGSRYPF.

This chain joins TRBV18 and TRBJ2-1; 9 nucleotides agree with TRBD2. Trimming removed 3 bases from V and 5 bases from J; junction bases left unmatched: 8. This CDR3 spans 16 amino acids. Germline V CDR1 and CDR2: KGHSH, LQKENI. CDR3 residues: CASSPNAGGLHNEQFF. The CDR3 nucleotides read TGTGCCAGCTCACCCAACGCGGGAGGGCTCCACAATGAGCAGTTCTTC.

This chain uses TRBV19 with TRBJ1-5, with D perhaps matching TRBD1 (6 bases). The CDR3 has 15 amino acids. V was pared by 7 bases and J by 0 bases, with 13 bases between. Per the germline V gene, CDR1 is LNHDA and CDR2 is SQIVND (reference sequence). The DNA for the CDR3 is TGTGCCAGTAACACCGGGACACATAGCAATCAGCCCCAGCATTTT. It codes for CASNTGTHSNQPQHF.

This clone was counted once. The chain has TRBV7-9 and TRBJ1-5; no clear D gene. V was clipped by 4 bases and J by 3 bases, with 13 bases between them. The germline V gene encodes CDR1 SEHNR and CDR2 FQNEAQ (reference sequence). The CDR3 extends over 15 amino acids. Here the CDR3 DNA reads TGTGCCAGCAGCTCACCAGGCAGTCCCAATCAGCCCCAGCATTTT. This encodes CASSSPGSPNQPQHF.

The V and J genes are TRBV6-1 and TRBJ2-2; D is ambiguous. With 6 bases removed from V and 6 bases from J, the gap between germline ends came to 11 bases. The CDR3 covers 13 residues. Germline lookup yields CDR1 MNHNS and CDR2 SASEGT. CDR3: CASRNTESGELFF. CDR3 nucleotide sequence: TGTGCCAGCAGAAATACAGAGTCCGGGGAGCTGTTTTTT.

The V and J genes are TRBV10-3 and TRBJ1-2; D possibly corresponds to TRBD1 (5 bases). Germline CDR1 and CDR2: ENHRY and SYGVKD. V gave up 7 bases and J gave up 6 bases, with 15 bases separating them. This CDR3 has 13 amino acids. The CDR3 bases are TGTGCCATCAAAAAGGCCAGGGAAGATGGCTACACCTTC. Protein: CAIKKAREDGYTF.

This clone was seen only once. This chain connects TRBV6-6 to TRBJ1-5, with 7 nucleotides matching TRBD1. This CDR3 has 14 amino acids. V trimming: 7 bases; J trimming: 9 bases; junction bases outside the gene matches: 12. CDR1 and CDR2 from the germline V gene are MNHNY and SVGAGI (reference sequence). CDR3 sequence (DNA): TGTGCCAGCATATCAACAGGGGAAGGAAGGCCCCAGCATTTT. Translation: CASISTGEGRPQHF.

This chain joins TRBV11-2 and TRBJ1-2, with D maybe TRBD1 (6 bases). The CDR3 has 13 residues. V dropped 4 bases and J dropped 5 bases, with 11 bases sitting between them. Germline CDR1 is SGHAT and CDR2 is FQNNGV. CDR3 bases: TGTGCCAGCAGCTCAGGGGTGCAGTATGGCTACACCTTC. Translated, it gives CASSSGVQYGYTF.

V gene TRBV2 combines with J gene TRBJ2-1; 7 bases are shared with TRBD2. The trim removed 4 bases at V and 6 bases at J, leaving 6 bases unmatched. CDR3 size: 14 residues. Germline lookup yields CDR1 SNHLY and CDR2 FYNNEI. The CDR3 here is CASSGLARANEQFF. The CDR3 DNA reads as TGTGCCAGCAGTGGACTAGCACGGGCCAATGAGCAGTTCTTC.

This sequence joins TRBV27 and TRBJ2-5, with D possibly being TRBD2 (7 bases). The V end was cut by 5 bases, the J end by 5 bases, with 15 bases between. The CDR3 has 14 amino acids. CDR1 is MNHEY, CDR2 SMNVEV, per germline (reference sequence). For the CDR3, the DNA is TGTGCCAGCAGTCGTTGGGGGGGCGATGAGACCCAGTACTTC. This codes for CASSRWGGDETQYF.